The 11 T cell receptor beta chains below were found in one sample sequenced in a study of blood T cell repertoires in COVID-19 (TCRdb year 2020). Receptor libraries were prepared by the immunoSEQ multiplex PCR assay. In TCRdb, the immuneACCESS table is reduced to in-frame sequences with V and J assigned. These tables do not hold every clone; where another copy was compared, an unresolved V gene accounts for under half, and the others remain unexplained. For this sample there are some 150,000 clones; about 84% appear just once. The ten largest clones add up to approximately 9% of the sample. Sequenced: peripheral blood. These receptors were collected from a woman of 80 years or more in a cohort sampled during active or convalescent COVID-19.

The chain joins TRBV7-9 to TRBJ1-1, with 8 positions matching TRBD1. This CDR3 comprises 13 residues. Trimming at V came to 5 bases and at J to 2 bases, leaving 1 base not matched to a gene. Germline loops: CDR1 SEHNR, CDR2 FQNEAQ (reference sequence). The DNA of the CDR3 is TGTGCCAGCAGCGACAGGGGTAACACTGAAGCTTTCTTT. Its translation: CASSDRGNTEAFF.

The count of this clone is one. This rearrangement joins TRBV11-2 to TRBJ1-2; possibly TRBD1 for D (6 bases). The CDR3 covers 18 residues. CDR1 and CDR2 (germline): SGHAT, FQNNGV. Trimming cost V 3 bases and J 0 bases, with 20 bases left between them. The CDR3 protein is CASSLLYSRGIANYGYTF. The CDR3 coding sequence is TGTGCCAGCAGCTTGCTGTACTCCAGGGGAATAGCTAACTATGGCTACACCTTC.

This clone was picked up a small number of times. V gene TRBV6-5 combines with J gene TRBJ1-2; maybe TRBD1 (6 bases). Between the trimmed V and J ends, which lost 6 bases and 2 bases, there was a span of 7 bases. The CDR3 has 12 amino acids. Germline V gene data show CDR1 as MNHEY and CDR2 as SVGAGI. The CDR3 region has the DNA TGTGCCAGCAGACAGGGAAACTATGGCTACACCTTC. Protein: CASRQGNYGYTF.

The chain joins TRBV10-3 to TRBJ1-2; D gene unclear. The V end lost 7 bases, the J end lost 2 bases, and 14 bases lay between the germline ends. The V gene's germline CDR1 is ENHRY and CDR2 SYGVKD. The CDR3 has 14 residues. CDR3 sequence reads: CAIMETYGNYGYTF. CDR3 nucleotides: TGTGCCATCATGGAGACTTACGGAAACTATGGCTACACCTTC.

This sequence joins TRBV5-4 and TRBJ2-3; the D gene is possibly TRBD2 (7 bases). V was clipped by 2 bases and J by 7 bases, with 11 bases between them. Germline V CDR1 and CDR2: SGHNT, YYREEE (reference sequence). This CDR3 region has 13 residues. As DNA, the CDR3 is TGTGCCAGCAGCTTCCAGCGGGACAATACGCAGTATTTT. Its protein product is CASSFQRDNTQYF.

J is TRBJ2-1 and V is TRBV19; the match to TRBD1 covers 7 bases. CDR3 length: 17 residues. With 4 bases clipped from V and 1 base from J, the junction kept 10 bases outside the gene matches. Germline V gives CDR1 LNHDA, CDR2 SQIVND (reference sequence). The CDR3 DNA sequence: TGTGCCAGTAGTAAAACAGGGGCCTCCCCGTCCTACAATGAGCAGTTCTTC. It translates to CASSKTGASPSYNEQFF.

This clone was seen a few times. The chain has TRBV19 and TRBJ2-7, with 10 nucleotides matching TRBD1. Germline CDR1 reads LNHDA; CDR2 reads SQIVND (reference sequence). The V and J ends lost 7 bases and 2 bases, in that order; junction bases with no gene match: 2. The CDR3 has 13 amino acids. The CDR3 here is CASKGTGAYEQYF. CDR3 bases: TGTGCCAGTAAGGGGACAGGGGCCTACGAGCAGTACTTC.

The CDR3 is CASSLGGLPNSPLHF. DNA for the CDR3: TGTGCCAGCAGCTTAGGAGGGCTTCCGAATTCACCCCTCCACTTT. The V gene is TRBV7-2, the J gene TRBJ1-6, with D unresolved. Trimming left V 1 base short and J 7 bases short, with 11 bases between. Germline-derived CDR1 and CDR2 are SGHTA and FQGNSA. The CDR3 runs 15 residues. Looking up the rest from reference TRBV7-2 and TRBJ1-6 gives the full variable domain: GAGVSQSPSNKVTEKGKDVELRCDPISGHTALYWYRQSLGQGLEFLIYFQGNSAPDKSGLPSDRFSAERTGGSVSTLTIQRTQQEDSAVYLCASSLGGLPNSPLHFGNGTRLTVT.

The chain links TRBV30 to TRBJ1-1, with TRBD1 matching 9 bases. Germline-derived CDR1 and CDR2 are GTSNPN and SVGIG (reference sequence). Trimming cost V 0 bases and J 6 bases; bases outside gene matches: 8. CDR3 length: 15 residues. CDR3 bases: TGTGCCTGGAGTGTAGGGGACAGGGATTCTCCTGAAGCTTTCTTT. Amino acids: CAWSVGDRDSPEAFF.

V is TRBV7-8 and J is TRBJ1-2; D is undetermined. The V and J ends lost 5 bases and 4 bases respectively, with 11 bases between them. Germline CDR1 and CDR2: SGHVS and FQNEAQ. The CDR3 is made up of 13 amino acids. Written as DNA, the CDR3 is TGTGCCAGCAGCCCGATAGACACCTATGGCTACACCTTC. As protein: CASSPIDTYGYTF. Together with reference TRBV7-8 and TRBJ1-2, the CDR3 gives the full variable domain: GAGVSQSPRYKVAKRGQDVALRCDPISGHVSLFWYQQALGQGPEFLTYFQNEAQLDKSGLPSDRFFAERPEGSVSTLKIQRTQQEDSAVYLCASSPIDTYGYTFGSGTRLTVV.

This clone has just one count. CDR3 residues: CASSLGGGEDTQYF. As DNA, the CDR3 is TGTGCCAGCAGCTTGGGAGGGGGTGAGGATACGCAGTATTTT. The chain is built from TRBV7-6 and TRBJ2-3, with D possibly matching TRBD2 (7 bases). The CDR3 extends over 14 amino acids. Between the trimmed V and J ends, which lost 3 bases and 6 bases, there was a span of 13 bases. CDR1 SGHVS and CDR2 FNYEAQ come from the germline V gene.